This TCR beta chain was documented in a study of blood T cells in healthy people across ages. Together with a sample-barcoded 5' primer, a J-beta primer mix was included in a second PCR lasting about 6 to 12 cycles. TCRdb re-called the 5' RACE reads with MiXCR, one entry per CDR3 protein. This table holds roughly 1,000,000 distinct CDR3 sequences, under 30% found once. This CDR3 spans 15 amino acids. CDR1 MNHNS and CDR2 SASEGT come from the germline V gene. This same sample was also part of a study on T cells of mothers and their children.

Sequencing input: blood. This clonotype originated in a girl aged 2-10 years in good health. V gene TRBV6-1 combines with J gene TRBJ2-5; 7 bases line up with TRBD1. The J call could be wrong; TRBJ2-7 is a better fit for the DNA end. The CDR3, as DNA: TGTGCCAGCAGTGCCCACCGGGACAGCCCCTACGAGCAGTACTTC. Protein product: CASSAHRDSPYEQYF.